This T cell receptor beta chain was sequenced during a study of shared clonotypes between healthy human individuals. Memory CD4+ cells were the fraction left after CD45RA+ naive selection. CDR1 is LNHDA, CDR2 SQIVND, per germline (reference sequence). The CDR3 covers 16 residues. The J segment lost 0 bases and the V segment lost 5 bases, leaving 5 bases of the junction unmatched. Clones were read by immunoSEQ multiplex PCR, and TCRdb kept only the in-frame ones, dropping some. The sample lists about 600,000 clones, almost 97% occurring once. Sample: naive CD4+ T cells sorted from blood. Sample subset: CD45RA+ positively selected. The gene calls are TRBV19 and TRBJ2-1, with TRBD1 identical over 9 bases. The origin of this receptor is a woman aged 25-40 years in good health. The CDR3 protein is CASSLRQGGSYNEQFF. DNA for the CDR3: TGTGCCAGTAGTCTAAGACAGGGGGGCTCCTACAATGAGCAGTTCTTC.